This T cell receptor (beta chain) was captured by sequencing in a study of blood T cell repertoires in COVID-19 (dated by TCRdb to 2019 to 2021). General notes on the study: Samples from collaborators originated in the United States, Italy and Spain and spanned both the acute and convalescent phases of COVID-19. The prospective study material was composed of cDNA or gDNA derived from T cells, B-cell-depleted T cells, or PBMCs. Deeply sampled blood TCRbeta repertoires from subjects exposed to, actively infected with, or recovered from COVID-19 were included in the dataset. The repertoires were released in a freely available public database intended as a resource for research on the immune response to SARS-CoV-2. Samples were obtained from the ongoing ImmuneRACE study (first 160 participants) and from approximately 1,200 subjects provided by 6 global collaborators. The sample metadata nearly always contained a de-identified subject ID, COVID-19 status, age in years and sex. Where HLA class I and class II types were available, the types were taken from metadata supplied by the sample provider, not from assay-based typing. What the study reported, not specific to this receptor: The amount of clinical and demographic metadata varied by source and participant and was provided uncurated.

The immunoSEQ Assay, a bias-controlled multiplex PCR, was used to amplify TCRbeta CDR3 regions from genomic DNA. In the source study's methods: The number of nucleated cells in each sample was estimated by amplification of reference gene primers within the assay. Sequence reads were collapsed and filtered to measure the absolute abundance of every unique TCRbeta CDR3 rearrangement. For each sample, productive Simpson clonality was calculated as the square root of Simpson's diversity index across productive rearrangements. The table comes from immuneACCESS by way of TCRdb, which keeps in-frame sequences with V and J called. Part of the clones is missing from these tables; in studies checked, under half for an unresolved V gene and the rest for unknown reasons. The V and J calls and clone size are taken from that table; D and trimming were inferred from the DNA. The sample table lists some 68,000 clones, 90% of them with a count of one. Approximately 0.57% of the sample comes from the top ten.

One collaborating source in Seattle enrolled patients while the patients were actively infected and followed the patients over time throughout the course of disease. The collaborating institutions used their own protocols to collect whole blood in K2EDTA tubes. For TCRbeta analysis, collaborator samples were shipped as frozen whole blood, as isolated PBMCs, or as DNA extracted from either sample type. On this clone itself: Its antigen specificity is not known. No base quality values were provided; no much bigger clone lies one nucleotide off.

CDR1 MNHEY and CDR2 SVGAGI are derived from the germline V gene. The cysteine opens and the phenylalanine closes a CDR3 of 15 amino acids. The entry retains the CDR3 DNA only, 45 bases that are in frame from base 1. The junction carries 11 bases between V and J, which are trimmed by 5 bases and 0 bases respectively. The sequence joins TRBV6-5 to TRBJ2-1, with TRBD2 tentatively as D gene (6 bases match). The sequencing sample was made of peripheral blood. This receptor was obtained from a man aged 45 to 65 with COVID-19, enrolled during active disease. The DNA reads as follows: TGTGCCAGCAGTCCTAGCGATCCCTCCTACAATGAGCAGTTCTTC. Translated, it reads CASSPSDPSYNEQFF.